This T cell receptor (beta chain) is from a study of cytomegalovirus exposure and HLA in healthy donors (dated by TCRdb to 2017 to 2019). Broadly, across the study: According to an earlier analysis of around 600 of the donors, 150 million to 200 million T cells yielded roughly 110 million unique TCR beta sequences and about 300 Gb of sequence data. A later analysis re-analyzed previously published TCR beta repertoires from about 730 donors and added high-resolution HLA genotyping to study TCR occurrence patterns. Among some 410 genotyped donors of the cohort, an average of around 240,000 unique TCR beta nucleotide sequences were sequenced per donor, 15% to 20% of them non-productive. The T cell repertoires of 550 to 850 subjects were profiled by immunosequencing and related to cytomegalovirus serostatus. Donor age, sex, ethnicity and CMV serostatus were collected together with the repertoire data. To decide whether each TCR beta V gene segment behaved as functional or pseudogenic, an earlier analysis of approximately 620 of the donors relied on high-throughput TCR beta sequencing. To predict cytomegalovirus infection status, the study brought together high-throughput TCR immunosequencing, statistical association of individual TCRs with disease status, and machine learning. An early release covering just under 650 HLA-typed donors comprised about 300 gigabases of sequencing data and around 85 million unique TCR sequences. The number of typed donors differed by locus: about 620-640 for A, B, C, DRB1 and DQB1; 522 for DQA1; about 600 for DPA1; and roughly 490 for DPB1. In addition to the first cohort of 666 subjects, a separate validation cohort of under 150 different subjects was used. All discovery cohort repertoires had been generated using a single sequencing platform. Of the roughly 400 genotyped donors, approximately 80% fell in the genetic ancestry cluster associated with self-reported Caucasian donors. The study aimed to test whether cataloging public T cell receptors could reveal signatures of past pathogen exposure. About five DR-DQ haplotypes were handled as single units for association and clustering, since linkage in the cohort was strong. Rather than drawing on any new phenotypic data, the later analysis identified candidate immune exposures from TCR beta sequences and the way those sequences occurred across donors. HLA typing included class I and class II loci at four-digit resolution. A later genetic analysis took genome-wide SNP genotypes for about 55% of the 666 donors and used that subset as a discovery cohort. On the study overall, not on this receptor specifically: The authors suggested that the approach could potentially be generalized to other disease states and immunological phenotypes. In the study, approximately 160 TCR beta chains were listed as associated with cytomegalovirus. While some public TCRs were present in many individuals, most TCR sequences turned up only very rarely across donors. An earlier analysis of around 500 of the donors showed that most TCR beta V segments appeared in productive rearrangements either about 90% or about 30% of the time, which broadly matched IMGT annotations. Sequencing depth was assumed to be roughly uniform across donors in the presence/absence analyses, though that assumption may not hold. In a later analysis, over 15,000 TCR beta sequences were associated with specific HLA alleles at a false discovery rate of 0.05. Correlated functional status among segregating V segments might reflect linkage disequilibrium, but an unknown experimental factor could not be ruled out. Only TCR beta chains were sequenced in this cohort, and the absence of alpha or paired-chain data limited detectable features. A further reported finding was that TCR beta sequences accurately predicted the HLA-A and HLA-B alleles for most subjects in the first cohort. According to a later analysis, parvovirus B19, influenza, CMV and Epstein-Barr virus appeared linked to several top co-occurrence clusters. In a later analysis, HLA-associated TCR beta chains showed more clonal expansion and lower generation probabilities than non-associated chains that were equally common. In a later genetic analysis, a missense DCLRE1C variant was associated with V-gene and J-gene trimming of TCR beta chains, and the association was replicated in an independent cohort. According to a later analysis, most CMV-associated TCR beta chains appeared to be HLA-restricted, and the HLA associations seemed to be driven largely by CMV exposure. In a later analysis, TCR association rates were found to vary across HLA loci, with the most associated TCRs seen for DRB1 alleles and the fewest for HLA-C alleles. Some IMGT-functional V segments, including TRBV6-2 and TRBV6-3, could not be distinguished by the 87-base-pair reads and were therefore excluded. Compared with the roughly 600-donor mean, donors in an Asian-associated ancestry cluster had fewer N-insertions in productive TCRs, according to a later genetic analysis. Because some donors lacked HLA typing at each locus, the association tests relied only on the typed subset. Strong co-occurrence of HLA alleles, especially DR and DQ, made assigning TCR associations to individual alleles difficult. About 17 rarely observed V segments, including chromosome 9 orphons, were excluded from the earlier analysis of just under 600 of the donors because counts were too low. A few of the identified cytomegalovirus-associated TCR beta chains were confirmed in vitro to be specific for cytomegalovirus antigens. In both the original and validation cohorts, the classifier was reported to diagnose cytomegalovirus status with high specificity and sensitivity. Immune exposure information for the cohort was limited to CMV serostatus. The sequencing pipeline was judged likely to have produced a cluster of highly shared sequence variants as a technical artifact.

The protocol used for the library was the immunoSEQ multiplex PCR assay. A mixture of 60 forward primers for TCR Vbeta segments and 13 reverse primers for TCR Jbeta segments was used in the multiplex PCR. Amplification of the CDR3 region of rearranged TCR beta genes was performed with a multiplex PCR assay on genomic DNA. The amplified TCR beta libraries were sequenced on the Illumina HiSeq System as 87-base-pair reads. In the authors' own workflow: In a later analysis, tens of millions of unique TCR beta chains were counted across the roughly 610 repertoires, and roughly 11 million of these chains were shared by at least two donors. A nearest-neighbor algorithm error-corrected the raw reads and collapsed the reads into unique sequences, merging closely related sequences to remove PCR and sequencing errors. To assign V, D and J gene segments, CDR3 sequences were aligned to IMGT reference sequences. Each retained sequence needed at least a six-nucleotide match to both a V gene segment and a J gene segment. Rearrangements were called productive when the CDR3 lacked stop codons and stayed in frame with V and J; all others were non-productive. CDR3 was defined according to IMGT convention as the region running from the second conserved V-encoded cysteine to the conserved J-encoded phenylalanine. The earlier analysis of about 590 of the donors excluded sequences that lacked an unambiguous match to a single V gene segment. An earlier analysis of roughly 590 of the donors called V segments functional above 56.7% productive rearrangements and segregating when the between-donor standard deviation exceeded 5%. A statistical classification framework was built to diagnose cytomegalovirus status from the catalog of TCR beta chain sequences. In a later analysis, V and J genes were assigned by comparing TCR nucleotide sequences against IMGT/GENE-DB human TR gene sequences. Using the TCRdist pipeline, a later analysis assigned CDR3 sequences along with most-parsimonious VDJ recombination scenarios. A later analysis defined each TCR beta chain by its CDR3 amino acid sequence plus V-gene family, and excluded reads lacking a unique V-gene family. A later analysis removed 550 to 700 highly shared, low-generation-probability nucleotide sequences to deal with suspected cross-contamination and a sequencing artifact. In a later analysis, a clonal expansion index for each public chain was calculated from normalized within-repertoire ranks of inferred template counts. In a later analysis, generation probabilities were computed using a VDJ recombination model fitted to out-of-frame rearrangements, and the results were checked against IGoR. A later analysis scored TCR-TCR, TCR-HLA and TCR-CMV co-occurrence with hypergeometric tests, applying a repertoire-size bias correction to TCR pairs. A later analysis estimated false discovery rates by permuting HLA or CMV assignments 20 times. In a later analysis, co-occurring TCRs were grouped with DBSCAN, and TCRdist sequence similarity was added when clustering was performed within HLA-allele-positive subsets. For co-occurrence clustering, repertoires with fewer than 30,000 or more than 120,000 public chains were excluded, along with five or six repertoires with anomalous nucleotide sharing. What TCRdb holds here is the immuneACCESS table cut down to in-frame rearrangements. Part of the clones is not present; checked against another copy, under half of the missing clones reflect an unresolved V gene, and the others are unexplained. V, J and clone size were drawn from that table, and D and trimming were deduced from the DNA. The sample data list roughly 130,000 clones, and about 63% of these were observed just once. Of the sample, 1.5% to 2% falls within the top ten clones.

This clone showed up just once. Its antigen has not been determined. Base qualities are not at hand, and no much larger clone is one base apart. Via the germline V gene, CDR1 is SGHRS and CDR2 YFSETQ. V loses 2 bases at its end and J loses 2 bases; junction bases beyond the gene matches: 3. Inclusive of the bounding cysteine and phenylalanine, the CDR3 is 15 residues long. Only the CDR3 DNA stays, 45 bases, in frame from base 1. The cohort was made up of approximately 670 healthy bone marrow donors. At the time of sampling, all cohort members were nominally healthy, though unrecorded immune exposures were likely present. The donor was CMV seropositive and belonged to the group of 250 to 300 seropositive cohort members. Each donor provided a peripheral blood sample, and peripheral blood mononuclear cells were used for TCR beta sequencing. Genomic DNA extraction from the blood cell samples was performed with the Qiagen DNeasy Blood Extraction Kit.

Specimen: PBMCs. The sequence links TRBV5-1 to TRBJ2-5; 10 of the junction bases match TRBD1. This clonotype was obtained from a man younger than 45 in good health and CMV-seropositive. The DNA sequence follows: TGCGCCAGCAGCTTAGACAGGGGGCTTCAAGAGACCCAGTACTTC. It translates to CASSLDRGLQETQYF.